This TCR beta chain stems from a study of OX40 agonist ivuxolimab in advanced cancers. Notes on the research overall: The costimulatory receptor OX40 (CD134) was targeted by ivuxolimab, a fully human IgG2 agonistic monoclonal antibody. Intravenous ivuxolimab was administered to patients every 2 weeks at six dose levels: 0.01, 0.1, 0.3, 1.5, 3 and 10 mg/kg. Of the roughly 52 patients in dose escalation, some 19 had hepatocellular carcinoma, around 15 had melanoma, 9 had renal cell carcinoma and 9 had head and neck cancer. The dose-escalation cohort was roughly 83% male with a mean age of about 60 years, ranging from roughly 23 to 90. Prior anti-PD-1, anti-PD-L1 or anti-CTLA-4 therapy was permitted, and 40% to 50% of dose-escalation patients had received checkpoint inhibitors. Three dose-escalation patients achieved partial responses, one with hepatocellular carcinoma and two with cutaneous melanoma. Peripheral TCRbeta sequencing was intended to test whether TCR sequence diversity was altered and clonal T-cell expansion was caused by ivuxolimab. The monotherapy dose-escalation portion (N ≈ 52 patients) of the phase I ivuxolimab trial is reported in the paper.

Overall results and qualifications from the work: Clonal expansion of both CD4+ and CD8+ blood T cells was observed from baseline to week 6 at doses 0.1 to 3.0 mg/kg. Low levels of normalized T-cell clonal expansion were also shown by some nonresponding patients. In partial responders in the 0.1-3.0 mg/kg groups, normalized peripheral clonal expansion was found to be among the lowest, especially among CD8+ T cells. After ivuxolimab, expanded clones were on average more numerous among CD8+ T cells than among CD4+ T cells. Antigen specificity was not determined for the clonally expanded peripheral T cells.

The germline V gene provides CDR1 SGHTS and CDR2 YDEGEE. V lost 0 bases and J lost 3 bases; the stretch between them is 10 bases long. CDR3 length: 14 amino acids, cysteine to phenylalanine. The entry retains the CDR3 DNA only, 42 bases that are in frame from base 1. Turning to this clone: This receptor's antigen is unknown. The record has no base qualities; no much larger clone is one base away.

The trial excluded patients who had a history of autoimmune disease or were on systemic immunosuppression. Peripheral blood for TCR sequencing was collected from all dose cohorts at baseline, on cycle 4 day 1, and on cycle 7 day 1. Samples were obtained from an open-label, multicenter, first-in-human phase I dose-escalation trial of ivuxolimab. Adults with locally advanced or metastatic melanoma, renal cell, hepatocellular, or head and neck squamous cell carcinoma were enrolled in the trial. CD4+ and CD8+ T cells were sorted separately from peripheral blood before TCR sequencing. For sequencing of the TCRbeta CDR3 region, genomic DNA was extracted from the sorted cells. The immunoSEQ Assay was used for sequencing of TCRbeta CDR3 regions. TCRdb retrieved this table from immuneACCESS and kept in-frame rearrangements only. Not all clones are present; in checked studies, unresolved V genes account for under half, and no reason is known for the remainder. This sample has under 75,000 clones in its table, and 80% to 90% of those were observed once. The ten biggest clones cover about 0.75% of the sample.

The chain is encoded by TRBV5-8 joined to TRBJ2-7, with the D gene tentatively TRBD1 or TRBD2, based on 5 matching bases in each. Sequencing used CD4+ or CD8+ T cells sorted from blood, obtained in a trial of the OX40 agonist ivuxolimab. The receptor comes from an adult with an advanced solid tumor such as melanoma, head and neck, liver or kidney cancer. The CDR3 has the sequence CASSLGGDLYEQYF. The sequenced DNA is TGTGCCAGCAGCTTGGGAGGGGATCTCTACGAGCAGTACTTC.